This T cell receptor beta chain was recorded in a study of vaccination effects on CD4 cells after COVID-19. Expansion with viral peptide pools was applied to antigen-specific CD4+ T cells by the ViraFEST assay prior to sequencing. On approximately day 9 of culture, CD4+ T cells were separated out. Prior SARS-CoV-2 infection was absent in the vaccine recipients, as shown by negative nucleocapsid antibodies. Remarks on this clone: Antigen: not known.

Repertoires were generated with immunoSEQ multiplex PCR, while TCRdb's copy carries only in-frame clones and drops some. The table shows about 73,000 clones, with about 70% occurring only once. Trimming cost V 5 bases and J 3 bases; bases outside gene matches: 7. This CDR3 is built from 14 residues. CDR1 MDHEN and CDR2 SYDVKM come from the germline V gene. Whole-study results and caveats: Few convalescent patients were studied, and early post-infection samples were lacking. Of the vaccine-induced clones from healthy vaccinees, merely 1 of 255 recognized common cold coronaviruses as well.

Here the sequenced sample was CD4+ T cells from PBMCs cultured with HCoV-NL63 spike peptides, taken before COVID-19 vaccination. The chain has TRBV28 and TRBJ2-7; 7 bases agree with TRBD1. The clonotype originates from a human donor who received a COVID-19 vaccine. The CDR3 bases are TGTGCCAGCAGTCTCCCGGGACAGAGCTACGAGCAGTACGTC. This gives the protein CASSLPGQSYEQYV.